One and the same sample provided the 17 T cell receptor beta chains below, sequenced in a study of regulatory T cells in long-lasting Graves disease. For TCR beta, libraries came from iRepertoire HTBI primers and Arm-PCR of CDR3 regions. One entry per CDR3 protein results from TCRdb running MiXCR on the multiplex PCR reads. Here the sample spans about 430,000 distinct CDR3 sequences, 20% to 25% being singletons. Time point reported: persistent/refractory GD, antithyroid drugs over 5 years with positive TRAb. Extracted PBMC RNA gave rise to the TCR library. The sequencing used peripheral blood mononuclear cells (PBMCs), collected when the disease was refractory, from a patient treated with antithyroid drugs. The receptors here all came from a female donor with Graves disease.

The rearrangement links TRBV3-1 to TRBJ2-5; D possibly corresponds to TRBD2 (6 bases). Per germline, CDR1 LGHDT and CDR2 YNNKEL (reference sequence). The CDR3 has 14 residues. V lost 5 bases to trimming and J lost 5 bases, with 15 bases between them. CDR3 amino acids: CASSASPLAETQYF. The CDR3, as DNA: TGTGCCAGCAGCGCCTCCCCGCTAGCGGAGACCCAGTACTTC.

This clonotype came up a few times. The chain couples TRBV7-7 to TRBJ2-2; 8 bases fit TRBD1. Germline lookup yields CDR1 SSHAT and CDR2 FNYEAQ (reference sequence). The V and J ends lost 5 bases and 3 bases, in that order; junction bases with no gene match: 8. This CDR3 is 16 amino acids long. The CDR3 sequence: CASSPRTGIHTGELFF. In DNA, the CDR3 is TGTGCCAGCAGCCCGCGGACAGGGATTCACACCGGGGAGCTGTTTTTT.

This clonotype was recorded many times. J is TRBJ2-7 and V is TRBV10-3; the match to TRBD1 covers 9 bases. V lost 0 bases and J lost 3; bases outside the gene matches: 3. The CDR3 is 15 amino acids. Germline V gene sequence: CDR1 ENHRY, CDR2 SYGVKD. As DNA, the CDR3 is TGTGCCATCAGTGAGTCTACAGGGGGCGGCTACGAGCAGTACTTC. It translates to CAISESTGGGYEQYF.

This CDR3 is CATSRDLGTGTDTQYF. The CDR3 DNA is TGTGCCACCAGCAGAGATTTGGGTACTGGCACAGATACGCAGTATTTT. The chain recombines TRBV15 with TRBJ2-3; D unclear. The CDR3 consists of 16 residues. Germline CDR1 LNHNV, CDR2 YYDKDF (reference sequence). The V end was cut by 0 bases, the J end by 1 base, with 11 bases between.

This clonotype was seen only a few times. The V gene is TRBV7-9, the J gene TRBJ1-2; 9 bases align to TRBD1. V shed 6 bases, J shed 8 bases, and the junction held 7 bases outside the gene matches. Germline CDR1 SEHNR, CDR2 FQNEAQ (reference sequence). The CDR3 covers 13 residues. The CDR3 DNA follows: TGTGCCAGCAGAGGGACAGGGTGGGACGGCTACACCTTC. Protein product: CASRGTGWDGYTF.

To note about this clonotype: Relative to the germline gene, one junction end is altered; a read error may explain this. The chain uses TRBV20-1 and TRBJ1-2; D is unclear. This CDR3 spans 14 amino acids. Germline CDR1 reads DFQATT; CDR2 reads SNEGSKA (reference sequence). CDR3 region: CSASTEPPYYGYAF. The CDR3 DNA follows: TGCAGTGCTAGTACCGAACCTCCCTACTATGGCTACGCCTTC.

The chain is built from TRBV27 and TRBJ2-5; TRBD2 agrees at 7 bases. The CDR3 length is 14 residues. Unmatched junction bases numbered 11, after V lost 5 bases and J lost 8 bases. Germline lookup yields CDR1 MNHEY and CDR2 SMNVEV (reference sequence). In nucleotides, the CDR3 is TGTGCCAGCAGTCCCTGGACTAGTGGGGAAACCCAGTACTTC. This codes for CASSPWTSGETQYF.

Ten or more counts support this clonotype. CDR3: CASSLHGQPGNNQPQHF. The CDR3 DNA reads as TGTGCCAGCAGCCTTCATGGACAGCCCGGTAACAATCAGCCCCAGCATTTT. The rearrangement joins TRBV28 to TRBJ1-5; a possible D gene is TRBD1 (6 bases). The CDR3 is 17 residues long. The germline CDR1 and CDR2 sequences are MDHEN and SYDVKM. The V end was cut by 6 bases, the J end by 3 bases, with 21 bases between.

There are many counts of this clonotype. V and J are TRBV24-1 and TRBJ2-7; a weak D match, TRBD1 (5 bases). CDR3 length: 14 residues. V was cut by 4 bases and J by 2 bases, with 11 bases left in between. Germline V gene sequence: CDR1 KGHDR, CDR2 SFDVKD. The DNA for the CDR3 is TGTGCCACCAGTGACAGCAGGGTGCCCTACGAGCAGTACTTC. It encodes CATSDSRVPYEQYF.

This clonotype showed up many times. V usage is TRBV27 and J usage is TRBJ1-1, with TRBD1 as a possible D gene (6 bases). The V end was cut by 8 bases, the J end by 2 bases, with 18 bases between. Germline lookup yields CDR1 MNHEY and CDR2 SMNVEV (reference sequence). The CDR3 runs 15 residues. The CDR3 sequence: CASRRAGGRNTEAFF. The CDR3 region has the DNA TGTGCCAGCCGAAGGGCTGGGGGCCGAAACACTGAAGCTTTCTTT.

This clonotype was seen a handful of times. This chain connects TRBV3-1 to TRBJ2-2; D is possibly TRBD2 (5 bases). V was clipped by 0 bases and J by 6 bases, with 14 bases between them. This CDR3 is 16 amino acids long. Germline V CDR1 and CDR2: LGHDT, YNNKEL (reference sequence). CDR3 bases: TGTGCCAGCAGCCAAGAGGAGCCCGGGGTGTCCGGGGAGCTGTTTTTT. This sequence encodes CASSQEEPGVSGELFF. The full variable domain, with the rest looked up from reference TRBV3-1 and TRBJ2-2, is DTAVSQTPKYLVTQMGNDKSIKCEQNLGHDTMYWYKQDSKKFLKIMFSYNNKELIINETVPNRFSPKSPDKAHLNLHINSLELGDSAVYFCASSQEEPGVSGELFFGEGSRLTVL.

This clonotype was detected many times. J is TRBJ1-4 and V is TRBV5-5; D is uncertain. This CDR3 contains 14 residues. V lost 5 bases and J lost 5, with 13 bases in between. Germline V gene data show CDR1 as SGHKS and CDR2 as YYEKEE (reference sequence). The CDR3 protein is CASSSTWENEKLFF. The DNA of the CDR3 is TGTGCCAGCAGTTCGACCTGGGAGAATGAAAAACTGTTTTTT.

Many counts were recorded for this clonotype. The chain couples TRBV2 to TRBJ1-3; 8 bases match TRBD1. Germline CDR1 reads SNHLY; CDR2 reads FYNNEI. The J segment lost 0 bases and the V segment lost 10 bases, leaving 11 bases of the junction unmatched. The CDR3 length is 16 residues. The CDR3 region is CATYSGQGISGNTIYF. In DNA, the CDR3 is TGTGCCACCTACTCCGGACAGGGTATCTCTGGAAACACCATATATTTT.

This clonotype was counted at least ten times. The rearrangement uses TRBV2 and TRBJ2-2, with TRBD1 as a possible D gene (6 bases). CDR3 length: 13 amino acids. Trimming pared 6 bases from V and 6 bases from J, leaving 11 bases between. Germline CDR1 SNHLY, CDR2 FYNNEI. CDR3 coding DNA: TGTGCCAGCAGGGAACAGGGTCCCGGGGAGCTGTTTTTT. Its translation: CASREQGPGELFF. Full variable domain (outside the CDR3, taken from reference TRBV2 and TRBJ2-2): EPEVTQTPSHQVTQMGQEVILRCVPISNHLYFYWYRQILGQKVEFLVSFYNNEISEKSEIFDDQFSVERPDGSNFTLKIRSTKLEDSAMYFCASREQGPGELFFGEGSRLTVL.

The table lists this clonotype with a few counts. The rearrangement joins TRBV6-1 to TRBJ2-3; D uncertain. This CDR3 has 18 amino acids. V was trimmed by 5 bases and J by 0 bases, leaving 21 bases between them. In germline, CDR1 is MNHNS, CDR2 SASEGT. The CDR3 coding sequence is TGTGCCAGCAGTTTCGCCCAGGACGGAACGATAAGCACAGATACGCAGTATTTT. Its protein product is CASSFAQDGTISTDTQYF.

The V call is TRBV28, the J call TRBJ2-7; TRBD1 aligns across 9 bases. The CDR3 runs 14 residues. J lost 7 bases, V lost 5 bases, and 9 bases had no gene match. Per the germline V gene, CDR1 is MDHEN and CDR2 is SYDVKM. DNA for the CDR3: TGTGCCAGCAGTCCCCCCGGACAGGGGTGGGAGCAGTACTTC. Translation: CASSPPGQGWEQYF.

This rearrangement joins TRBV11-2 to TRBJ2-1; D uncertain. Between the trimmed V and J ends, which lost 7 bases and 11 bases, there was a span of 12 bases. Germline-derived CDR1 and CDR2 are SGHAT and FQNNGV. The CDR3 covers 11 residues. This chain's CDR3 is CASTLGGQQFF. As DNA, the CDR3 is TGTGCCAGCACCCTAGGTGGACAGCAGTTCTTC.